This TCR beta chain came from a study of T-cell memory formation after mild COVID-19. Study at large: The study found TCR clusters largely donor specific.

Study-wide points: Among clones peaking at day 37 in the second wave, SARS-CoV-2 specificity remained unconfirmed.

With regard to this clonotype: Antigen specificity is unknown.

CDR3 length equals 14 residues. Deletions cut 6 bases from V and 4 bases from J, with 15 bases between. TCRdb reprocessed the 5' RACE reads with MiXCR, giving one entry per CDR3 protein. The sample carries roughly 160,000 distinct CDR3 sequences, about 9.9% recorded once. The receptor's source is a man aged 18 to 29 who had mild COVID-19 (a few samples of this study predate the infection). Cell type and time point are not known. The sequenced sample was PBMCs or a T cell subset sorted from them (not recorded which). The V and J genes are TRBV12-3 or TRBV12-4 and TRBJ1-1; D is unclear. Written as DNA, the CDR3 is TGTGCCAGCAGCCGGGTGGGGAGACCCACTGAAGCTTTCTTT. Translating gives CASSRVGRPTEAFF.